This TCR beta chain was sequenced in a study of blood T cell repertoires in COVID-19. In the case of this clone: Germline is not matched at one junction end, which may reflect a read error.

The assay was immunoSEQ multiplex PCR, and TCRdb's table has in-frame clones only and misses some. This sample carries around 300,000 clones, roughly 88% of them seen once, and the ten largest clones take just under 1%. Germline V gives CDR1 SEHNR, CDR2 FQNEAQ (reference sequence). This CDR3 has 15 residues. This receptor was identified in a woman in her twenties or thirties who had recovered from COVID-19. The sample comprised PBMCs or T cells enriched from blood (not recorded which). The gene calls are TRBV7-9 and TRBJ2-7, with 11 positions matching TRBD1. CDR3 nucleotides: TGTGCCAGCAGCTTAACGGACAGGGGGCACCCGATCCTCCACTTC. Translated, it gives CASSLTDRGHPILHF.